The present entry profiles one T cell receptor beta chain with its context. Its matching antigen is unknown. Germline loops: CDR1 KGHSH, CDR2 LQKENI. The CDR3 sequence is 16 residues long. In the PCR, 60 Vbeta and 13 Jbeta primers were used. In the authors' methods: Some 80 million unique TCR beta chains, roughly 10 million shared, were counted in a later analysis. TCRdb's table, derived via immunoSEQ multiplex PCR, lists solely in-frame clones and lacks some. V, J and clone size reflect that table, while D and trimming were determined from the DNA. This repertoire shows fewer than 200,000 clones, about 75% found once; its top ten account for approximately 0.89%. The sample originates from a study of cytomegalovirus exposure and HLA in healthy donors. Findings and caveats of the study: Reported findings show TCR beta sequences accurately forecast HLA-A and HLA-B alleles in most subjects. Researchers reported in a later analysis that a missense DCLRE1C variant was tied to TCR beta V- and J-gene trimming.

The sequenced material came from PBMCs. This rearrangement joins TRBV18 to TRBJ2-5, with 8 positions matching TRBD2. Matching the DNA end better, TRBJ2-7 makes the J call doubtful. This TCR was sampled from a woman between 50 and 59 years old in good health and CMV-seropositive. CDR3: CASSPSGGLGPIEQYF. CDR3 DNA: TGTGCCAGCTCACCATCGGGGGGGTTGGGGCCCATCGAGCAGTACTTC.